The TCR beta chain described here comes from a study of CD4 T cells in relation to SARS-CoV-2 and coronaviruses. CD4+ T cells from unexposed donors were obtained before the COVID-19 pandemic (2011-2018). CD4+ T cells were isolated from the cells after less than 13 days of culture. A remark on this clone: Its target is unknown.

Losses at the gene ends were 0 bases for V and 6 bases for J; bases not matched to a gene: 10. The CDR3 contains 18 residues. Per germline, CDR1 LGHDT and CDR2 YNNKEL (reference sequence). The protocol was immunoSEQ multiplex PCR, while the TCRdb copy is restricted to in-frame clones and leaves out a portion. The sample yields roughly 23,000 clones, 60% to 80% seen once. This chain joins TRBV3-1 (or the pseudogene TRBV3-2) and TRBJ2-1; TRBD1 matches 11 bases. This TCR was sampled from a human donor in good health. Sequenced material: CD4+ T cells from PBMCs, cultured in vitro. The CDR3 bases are TGTGCCAGCAGCCAAGATCCCCATCCCGGGACAGGGGGCAATGAGCAGTTCTTC. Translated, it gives CASSQDPHPGTGGNEQFF.